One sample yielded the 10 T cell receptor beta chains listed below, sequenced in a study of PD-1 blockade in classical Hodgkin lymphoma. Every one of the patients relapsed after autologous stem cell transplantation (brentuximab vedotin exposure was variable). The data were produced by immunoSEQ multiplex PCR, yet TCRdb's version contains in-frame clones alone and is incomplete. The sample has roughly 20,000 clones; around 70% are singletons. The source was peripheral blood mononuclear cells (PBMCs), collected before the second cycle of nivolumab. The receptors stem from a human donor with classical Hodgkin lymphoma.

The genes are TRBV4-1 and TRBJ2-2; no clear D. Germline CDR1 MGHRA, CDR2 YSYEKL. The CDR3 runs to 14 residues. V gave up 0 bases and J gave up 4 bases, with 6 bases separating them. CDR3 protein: CASSQDTGTGELFF. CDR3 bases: TGCGCCAGCAGCCAAGATACGGGCACCGGGGAGCTGTTTTTT.

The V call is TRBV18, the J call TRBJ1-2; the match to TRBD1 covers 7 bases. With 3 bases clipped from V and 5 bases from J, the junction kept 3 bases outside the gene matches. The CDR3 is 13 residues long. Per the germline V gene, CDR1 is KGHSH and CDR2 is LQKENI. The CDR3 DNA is TGTGCCAGCTCACCTGGGACAGAGTATGGCTACACCTTC. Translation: CASSPGTEYGYTF.

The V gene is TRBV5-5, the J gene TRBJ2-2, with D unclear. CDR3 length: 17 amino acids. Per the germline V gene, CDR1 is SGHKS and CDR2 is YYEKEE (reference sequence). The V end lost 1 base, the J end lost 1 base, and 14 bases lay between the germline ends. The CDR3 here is CASSLSLNLLNTGELFF. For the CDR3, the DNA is TGTGCCAGCAGCTTGTCTTTGAACCTCCTGAACACCGGGGAGCTGTTTTTT.

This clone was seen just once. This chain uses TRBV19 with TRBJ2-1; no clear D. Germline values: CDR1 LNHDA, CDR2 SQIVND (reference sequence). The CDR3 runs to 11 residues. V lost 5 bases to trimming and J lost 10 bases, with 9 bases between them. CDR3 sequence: CASSDRSEQFF. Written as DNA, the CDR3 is TGTGCCAGTAGTGATCGGTCCGAGCAGTTCTTC.

CDR3 in amino acids: CASRQDTSVTQYF. The CDR3 nucleotides are TGCGCCAGCAGGCAAGACACTAGTGTTACGCAGTATTTT. The gene calls are TRBV5-1 and TRBJ2-3; maybe TRBD2 (5 bases). Trimming pared 5 bases from V and 8 bases from J, leaving 15 bases between. The CDR3 is made up of 13 amino acids. Germline V CDR1 and CDR2: SGHRS, YFSETQ.

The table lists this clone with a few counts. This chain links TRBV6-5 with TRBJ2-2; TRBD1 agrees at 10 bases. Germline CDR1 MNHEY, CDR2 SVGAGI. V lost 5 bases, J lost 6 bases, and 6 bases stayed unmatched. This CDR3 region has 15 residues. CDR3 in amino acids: CASSPTGGAAGELFF. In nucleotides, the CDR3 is TGTGCCAGCAGTCCGACAGGGGGCGCCGCCGGGGAGCTGTTTTTT.

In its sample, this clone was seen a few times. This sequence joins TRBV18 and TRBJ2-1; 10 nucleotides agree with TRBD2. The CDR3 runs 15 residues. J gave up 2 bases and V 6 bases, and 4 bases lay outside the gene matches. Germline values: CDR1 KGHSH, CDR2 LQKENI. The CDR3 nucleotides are TGTGCCAGCTCCCTAGGACTAGCGGCCTACAATGAGCAGTTCTTC. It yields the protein CASSLGLAAYNEQFF.

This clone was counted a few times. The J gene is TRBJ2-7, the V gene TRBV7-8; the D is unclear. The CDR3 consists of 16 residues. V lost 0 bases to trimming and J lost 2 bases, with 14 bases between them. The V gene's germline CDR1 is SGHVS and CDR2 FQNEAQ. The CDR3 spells CASSLASWAEAYEQYF. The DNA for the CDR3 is TGTGCCAGCAGCTTAGCGTCGTGGGCTGAAGCCTACGAGCAGTACTTC.

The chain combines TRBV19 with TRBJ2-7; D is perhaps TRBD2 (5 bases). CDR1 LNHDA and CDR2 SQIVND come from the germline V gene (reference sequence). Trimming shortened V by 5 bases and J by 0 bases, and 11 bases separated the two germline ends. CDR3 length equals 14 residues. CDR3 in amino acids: CASSSTGNSYEQYF. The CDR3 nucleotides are TGTGCCAGTAGTTCTACGGGAAACTCCTACGAGCAGTACTTC.

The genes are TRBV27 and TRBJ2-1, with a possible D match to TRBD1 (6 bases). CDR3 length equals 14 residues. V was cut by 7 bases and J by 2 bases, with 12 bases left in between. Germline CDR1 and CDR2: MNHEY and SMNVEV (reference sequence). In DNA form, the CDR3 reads TGTGCCAGCACCCGGGACAACACCTACAATGAGCAGTTCTTC. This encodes CASTRDNTYNEQFF.